This record concerns one T cell receptor (beta chain) sequence. In germline, CDR1 is KGHSH, CDR2 LQKENI. Trimming took 3 bases from V and 4 from J, leaving 9 bases between them. The CDR3 runs 13 residues. The source of the sample is a study of blood T cell repertoires in COVID-19. Study summary: The study drew acute and convalescent COVID-19 samples from the United States, Italy and Spain. Sources were T cells, B-cell-depleted T cells, or PBMCs; the material itself was cDNA or gDNA.

Generated by immunoSEQ multiplex PCR, the TCRdb table keeps only in-frame clones and is missing some. The repertoire holds under 300,000 clones, with 80% to 90% as singletons. V gene TRBV18 combines with J gene TRBJ1-2; a weak D match, TRBD1 (5 bases). This receptor was taken from a middle-aged woman with acute or convalescent COVID-19. Sequenced input: peripheral blood. The CDR3 DNA follows: TGTGCCAGCTCACCGGGGGGAGGCTATGGCTACACCTTC. Amino acid sequence: CASSPGGGYGYTF.